Below, 8 T cell receptor beta chains from the same sample are listed, as sequenced in a study of shared clonotypes between healthy human individuals. Method: immunoSEQ multiplex PCR; TCRdb's copy keeps in-frame clones and lacks some. The table lists millions of clones, 85% to 95% of them singletons. Sequences were obtained from naive CD4+ T cells sorted from blood. This sample's subset: CD45RA+ positively selected. Every receptor here comes from a man in his late teens or twenties in good health.

The chain links TRBV16 to TRBJ1-1; no reliable D call. In germline, CDR1 is KGHSY, CDR2 FQNENV. The V end was cut by 0 bases, the J end by 1 base, with 6 bases between. CDR3 length: 14 residues. The CDR3 here is CASSQSLPNTEAFF. CDR3 nucleotide sequence: TGTGCCAGCAGCCAATCCCTCCCGAACACTGAAGCTTTCTTT.

The chain joins TRBV6-1 to TRBJ1-2; no clear D. Germline CDR1 and CDR2: MNHNS and SASEGT. This CDR3 has 15 residues. Deletions cut 4 bases from V and 3 bases from J, with 15 bases between. This CDR3 reads CASSGLLPHYYGYTF. The CDR3 bases are TGTGCCAGCAGTGGGCTATTACCCCATTACTATGGCTACACCTTC.

V gene TRBV10-3 combines with J gene TRBJ2-2; the match to TRBD1 covers 10 bases. Germline lookup yields CDR1 ENHRY and CDR2 SYGVKD. There are 15 residues in the CDR3. The ends lost 3 bases at V and 5 bases at J; junction bases unmatched: 3. Here the CDR3 DNA reads TGTGCCATCAGTGAAGACAGGGGGCCGACCGGGGAGCTGTTTTTT. This sequence encodes CAISEDRGPTGELFF.

V usage is TRBV5-1 and J usage is TRBJ2-2; 7 bases agree with TRBD2. The V gene's germline CDR1 is SGHRS and CDR2 YFSETQ. J was trimmed by 4 bases and V by 0 bases; bases with no gene match: 3. CDR3 length: 15 residues. CDR3: CASSLEAGATGELFF. The DNA for the CDR3 is TGCGCCAGCAGCTTGGAGGCGGGAGCCACCGGGGAGCTGTTTTTT.

The chain recombines TRBV5-4 with TRBJ1-1; D not certain. CDR1 is SGHNT, CDR2 YYREEE, per germline (reference sequence). This CDR3 region has 12 residues. The DNA of the CDR3 is TGTGCGACCAGCATTTCGTCCCTGGCGGCTTTCTTT. Its protein product is CATSISSLAAFF.

The rearrangement joins TRBV7-6 to TRBJ2-7; 7 bases fit TRBD1. This CDR3 has 15 residues. Germline assignment: CDR1 SGHVS and CDR2 FNYEAQ. The trim removed 1 base at V and 3 bases at J, leaving 6 bases unmatched. The CDR3 DNA reads TGTGCCAGCAGCTTAGGGGACAGCCGATTCTACGAGCAGTACTTC. It encodes CASSLGDSRFYEQYF.

Turning to this clone: In the same sample, other DNA sequences code for this CDR3. The chain has TRBV6-6 and TRBJ2-7; TRBD1 or TRBD2 may be the D gene (5 bases each). Germline V gene sequence: CDR1 MNHNY, CDR2 SVGAGI (reference sequence). The CDR3 loop spans 14 amino acids. V shed 2 bases and J shed 3 bases, with 11 bases lying between them. CDR3 region: CASSYGEGRYEQYF. CDR3 DNA sequence: TGTGCCAGCAGTTACGGTGAGGGGCGCTACGAGCAGTACTTC.

The chain recombines TRBV9 with TRBJ2-5; 7 positions agree with TRBD1. The germline gives CDR1 SGDLS, CDR2 YYNGEE. Unmatched junction bases numbered 5, after V lost 0 bases and J lost 0 bases. The CDR3 sequence is 16 residues long. The chain's CDR3 is CASSVGDQGDQETQYF. The CDR3 coding sequence is TGTGCCAGCAGCGTAGGAGATCAGGGGGACCAAGAGACCCAGTACTTC.